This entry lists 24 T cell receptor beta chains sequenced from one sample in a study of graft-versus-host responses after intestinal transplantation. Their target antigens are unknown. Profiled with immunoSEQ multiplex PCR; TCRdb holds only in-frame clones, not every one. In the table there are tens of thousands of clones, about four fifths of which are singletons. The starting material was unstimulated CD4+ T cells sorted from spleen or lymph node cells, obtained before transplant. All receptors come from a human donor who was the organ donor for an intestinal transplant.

Here the CDR3 reads CSARGTYGYTF. Written as DNA, the CDR3 is TGCAGTGCTAGAGGGACCTATGGCTACACCTTC. This chain links TRBV20-1 with TRBJ1-2, with no clear D. Germline CDR1 is DFQATT and CDR2 is SNEGSKA (reference sequence). V gave up 1 base and J gave up 4 bases, with 4 bases separating them. CDR3 length equals 11 residues.

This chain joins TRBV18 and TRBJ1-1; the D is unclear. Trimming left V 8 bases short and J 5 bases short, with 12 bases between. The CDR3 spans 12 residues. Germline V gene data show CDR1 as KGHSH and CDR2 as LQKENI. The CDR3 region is CASRRPGTEAFF. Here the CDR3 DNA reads TGTGCCAGCCGGAGGCCTGGAACTGAAGCTTTCTTT.

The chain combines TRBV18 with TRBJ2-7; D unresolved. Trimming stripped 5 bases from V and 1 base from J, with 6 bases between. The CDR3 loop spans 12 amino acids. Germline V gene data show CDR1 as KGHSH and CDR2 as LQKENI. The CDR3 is CASSRDSYEQYF. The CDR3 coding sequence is TGTGCCAGCTCAAGGGATTCCTACGAGCAGTACTTC.

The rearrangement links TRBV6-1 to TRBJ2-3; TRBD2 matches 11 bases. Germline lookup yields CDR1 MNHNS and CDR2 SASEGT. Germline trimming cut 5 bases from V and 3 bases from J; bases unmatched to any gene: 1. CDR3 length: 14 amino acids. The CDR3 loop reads CASSWTSGTDTQYF. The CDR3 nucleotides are TGTGCCAGCAGTTGGACTAGCGGGACAGATACGCAGTATTTT.

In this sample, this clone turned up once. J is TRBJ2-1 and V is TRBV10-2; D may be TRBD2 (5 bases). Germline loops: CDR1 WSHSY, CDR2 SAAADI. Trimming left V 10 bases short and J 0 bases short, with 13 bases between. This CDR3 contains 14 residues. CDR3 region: CATGSVGSYNEQFF. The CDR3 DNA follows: TGCGCCACGGGTAGCGTCGGCTCCTACAATGAGCAGTTCTTC.

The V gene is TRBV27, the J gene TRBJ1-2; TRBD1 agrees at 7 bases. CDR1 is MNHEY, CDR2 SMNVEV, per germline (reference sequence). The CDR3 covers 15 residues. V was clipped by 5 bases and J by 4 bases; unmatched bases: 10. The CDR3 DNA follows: TGTGCCAGCAGTCGACAGGGATCGATTAGCTATGGCTACACCTTC. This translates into CASSRQGSISYGYTF.

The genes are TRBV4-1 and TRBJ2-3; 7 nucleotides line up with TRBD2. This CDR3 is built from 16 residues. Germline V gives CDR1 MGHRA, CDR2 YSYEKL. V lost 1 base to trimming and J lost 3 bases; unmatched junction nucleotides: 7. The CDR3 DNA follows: TGCGCCAGCAGCCAAGCCCGGACTAGTAAGACAGATACGCAGTATTTT. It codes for CASSQARTSKTDTQYF.

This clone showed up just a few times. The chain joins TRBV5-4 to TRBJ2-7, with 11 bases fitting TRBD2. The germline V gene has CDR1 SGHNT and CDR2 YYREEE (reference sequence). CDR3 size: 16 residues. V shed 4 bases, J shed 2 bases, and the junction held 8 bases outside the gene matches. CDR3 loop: CASSPGLAGGPYEQYF. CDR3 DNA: TGTGCCAGCAGCCCAGGGCTAGCGGGGGGCCCCTACGAGCAGTACTTC. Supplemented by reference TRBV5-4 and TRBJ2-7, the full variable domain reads ETGVTQSPTHLIKTRGQQVTLRCSSQSGHNTVSWYQQALGQGPQFIFQYYREEENGRGNFPPRFSGLQFPNYSSELNVNALELDDSALYLCASSPGLAGGPYEQYFGPGTRLTVT.

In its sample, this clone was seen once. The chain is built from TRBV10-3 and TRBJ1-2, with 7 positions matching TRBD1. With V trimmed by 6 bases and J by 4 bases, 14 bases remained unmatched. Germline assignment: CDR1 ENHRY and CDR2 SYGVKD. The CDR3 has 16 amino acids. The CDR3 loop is CAIRTNTGASGYGYTF. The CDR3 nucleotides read TGTGCCATCAGGACAAATACAGGGGCCTCTGGCTATGGCTACACCTTC.

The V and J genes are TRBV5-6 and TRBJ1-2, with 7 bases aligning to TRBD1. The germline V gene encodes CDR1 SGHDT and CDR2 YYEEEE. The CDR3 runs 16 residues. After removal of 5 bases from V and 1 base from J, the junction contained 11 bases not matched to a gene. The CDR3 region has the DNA TGTGCCAGCAGTCCTACCGGGACAGCCCTTAACTATGGCTACACCTTC. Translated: CASSPTGTALNYGYTF. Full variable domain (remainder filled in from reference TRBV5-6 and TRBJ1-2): DAGVTQSPTHLIKTRGQQVTLRCSPKSGHDTVSWYQQALGQGPQFIFQYYEEEERQRGNFPDRFSGHQFPNYSSELNVNALLLGDSALYLCASSPTGTALNYGYTFGSGTRLTVV.

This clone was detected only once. This CDR3 reads CASSPDGNYGYTF. The CDR3 DNA follows: TGTGCCAGTAGTCCAGACGGAAACTATGGCTACACCTTC. The chain uses TRBV19 and TRBJ1-2; D uncertain. The ends were cut back, 5 bases at V and 2 bases at J, with 9 bases in the middle. Germline V CDR1 and CDR2: LNHDA, SQIVND (reference sequence). The CDR3 has 13 residues.

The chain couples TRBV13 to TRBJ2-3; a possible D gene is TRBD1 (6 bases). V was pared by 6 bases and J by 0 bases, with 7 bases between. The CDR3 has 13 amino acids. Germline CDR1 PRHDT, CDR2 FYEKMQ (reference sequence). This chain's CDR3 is CASSRGSTDTQYF. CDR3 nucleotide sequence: TGTGCCAGCAGTAGGGGGAGCACAGATACGCAGTATTTT. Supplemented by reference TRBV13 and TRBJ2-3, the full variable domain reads AAGVIQSPRHLIKEKRETATLKCYPIPRHDTVYWYQQGPGQDPQFLISFYEKMQSDKGSIPDRFSAQQFSDYHSELNMSSLELGDSALYFCASSRGSTDTQYFGPGTRLTVL.

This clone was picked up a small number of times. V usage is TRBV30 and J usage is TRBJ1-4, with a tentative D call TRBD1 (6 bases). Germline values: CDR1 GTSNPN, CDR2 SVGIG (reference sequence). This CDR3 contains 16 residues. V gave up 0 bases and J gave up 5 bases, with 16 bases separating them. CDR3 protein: CAWSVGGDRSNEKLFF. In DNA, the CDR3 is TGTGCCTGGAGTGTAGGGGGAGACAGGTCGAATGAAAAACTGTTTTTT.

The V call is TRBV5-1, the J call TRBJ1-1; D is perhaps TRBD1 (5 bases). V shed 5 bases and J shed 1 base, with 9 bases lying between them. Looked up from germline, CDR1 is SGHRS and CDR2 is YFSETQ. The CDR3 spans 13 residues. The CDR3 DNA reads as TGCGCCAGCAGGTGGGGGGAGAACACTGAAGCTTTCTTT. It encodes CASRWGENTEAFF.

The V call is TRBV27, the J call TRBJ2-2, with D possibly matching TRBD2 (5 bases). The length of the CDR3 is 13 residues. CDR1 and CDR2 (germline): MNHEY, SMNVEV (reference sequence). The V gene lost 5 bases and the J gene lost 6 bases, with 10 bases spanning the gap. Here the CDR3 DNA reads TGTGCCAGCAGTCCCGGGCGGGCCGGGGAGCTGTTTTTT. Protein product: CASSPGRAGELFF.

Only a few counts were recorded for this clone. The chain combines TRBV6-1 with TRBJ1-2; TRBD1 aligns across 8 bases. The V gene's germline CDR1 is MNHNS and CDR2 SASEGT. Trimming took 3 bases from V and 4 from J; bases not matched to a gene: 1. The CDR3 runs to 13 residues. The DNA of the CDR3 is TGTGCCAGCAGTGATACAGGGGGCTATGGCTACACCTTC. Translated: CASSDTGGYGYTF.

CDR3 protein: CASSRASGGTGIEQYF. The CDR3 DNA reads TGCGCCAGCAGCCGAGCTAGCGGGGGGACTGGTATCGAGCAGTACTTC. The chain recombines TRBV4-3 with TRBJ2-7; TRBD2 matches at 11 bases. Germline V lookup: CDR1 LGHNA, CDR2 YSLEER. V shed 4 bases, J shed 6 bases, and the junction held 11 bases outside the gene matches. The CDR3 loop spans 16 amino acids.

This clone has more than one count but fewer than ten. CDR3 sequence reads: CASSEGLISGELFF. The CDR3 DNA is TGCGCCAGCAGCGAAGGACTGATTTCCGGGGAGCTGTTTTTT. The rearrangement joins TRBV5-1 to TRBJ2-2; D perhaps matches TRBD2 (5 bases). V was pared by 4 bases and J by 6 bases, with 13 bases between. The length of the CDR3 is 14 residues. Germline CDR1 is SGHRS and CDR2 is YFSETQ.

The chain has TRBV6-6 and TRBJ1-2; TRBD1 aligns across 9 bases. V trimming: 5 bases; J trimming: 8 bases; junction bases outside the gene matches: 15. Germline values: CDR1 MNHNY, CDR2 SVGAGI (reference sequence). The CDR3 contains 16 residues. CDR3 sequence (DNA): TGTGCCAGCAGTCTTGCTGGAGGACAGGGGTCTATGGGCTACACCTTC. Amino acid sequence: CASSLAGGQGSMGYTF.

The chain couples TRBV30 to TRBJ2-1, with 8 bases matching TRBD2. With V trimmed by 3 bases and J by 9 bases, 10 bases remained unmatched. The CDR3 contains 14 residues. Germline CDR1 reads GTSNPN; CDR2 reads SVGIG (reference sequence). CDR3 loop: CAWRGTRSGGEQFF. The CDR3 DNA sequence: TGTGCCTGGAGGGGGACTAGGTCCGGTGGTGAGCAGTTCTTC.

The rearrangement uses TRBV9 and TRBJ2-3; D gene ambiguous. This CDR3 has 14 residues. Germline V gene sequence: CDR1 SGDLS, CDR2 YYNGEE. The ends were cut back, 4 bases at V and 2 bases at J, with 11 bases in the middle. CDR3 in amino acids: CASSPRTFTDTQYF. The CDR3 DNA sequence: TGTGCCAGCAGCCCTCGGACCTTCACAGATACGCAGTATTTT.

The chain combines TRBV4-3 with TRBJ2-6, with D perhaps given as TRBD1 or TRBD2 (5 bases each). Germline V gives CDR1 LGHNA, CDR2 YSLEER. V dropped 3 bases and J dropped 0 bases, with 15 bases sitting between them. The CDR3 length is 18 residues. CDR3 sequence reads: CASSQATGPLSGANVLTF. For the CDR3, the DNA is TGCGCCAGCAGCCAGGCCACGGGGCCCCTCTCTGGGGCCAACGTCCTGACTTTC.

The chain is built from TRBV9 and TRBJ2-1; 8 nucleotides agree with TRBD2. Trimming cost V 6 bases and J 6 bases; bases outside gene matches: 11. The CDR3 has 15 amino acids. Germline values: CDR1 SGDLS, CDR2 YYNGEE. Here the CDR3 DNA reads TGTGCCAGCAACTTAGCGGGAAAACAAGTCAATGAGCAGTTCTTC. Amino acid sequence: CASNLAGKQVNEQFF.

CDR3 in DNA: TGTGCCAGCAGTTCCGTGGGGCTAGCAAACACCGGGGAGCTGTTTTTT. It encodes CASSSVGLANTGELFF. This chain joins TRBV6-6 and TRBJ2-2; D may correspond to TRBD1 or TRBD2 (5 bases each). Trimming shortened V by 4 bases and J by 2 bases, and 14 bases separated the two germline ends. There are 16 residues in the CDR3. The germline V gene encodes CDR1 MNHNY and CDR2 SVGAGI (reference sequence).